This T cell receptor beta chain was documented in a study of naive and memory T cell subsets. General observations from the study: The RNA method is potentially sensitive to activation and differentiation changes.

This clonotype has just a few counts. The antigen is undetermined. TCR cDNA received a 3' ligated oligonucleotide that carried a UMI. RNA was extracted from roughly 2.5 ml of whole blood of healthy adults. Unsorted total RNA, roughly 1 to 1000 ng, was DNase treated before reverse transcription. Ligated cDNA underwent four rounds of PCR with nested alpha and beta constant region primers and SP2. Blood and skin TCR RNA was reverse transcribed with alpha and beta constant primers. TCRdb analysed the 5' RACE reads with MiXCR anew, one entry per CDR3 protein. The sample has approximately 49,000 distinct CDR3 sequences; about 4.5% are singletons. The receptor comes from a female donor in good health.

The CDR3, as DNA: TGTGCCAGTAGTAGGCTAGCGGAACTCTCCTACAATGAGCAGTTCTTC. This encodes CASSRLAELSYNEQFF. The V and J genes are TRBV19 and TRBJ2-1; 7 bases line up with TRBD2. CDR1 LNHDA and CDR2 SQIVND come from the germline V gene (reference sequence). This CDR3 is built from 16 residues. Unmatched junction bases numbered 6, after V lost 4 bases and J lost 0 bases.